Ten or more counts support the clone carrying this T cell receptor beta chain. Noted time point: longitudinal time-point 2. This sample was taken from a study of neurological immune-mediated disorders. V dropped 3 bases and J dropped 3; count of bases not matched to a gene: 3. The CDR3 extends over 14 amino acids. CDR1 SGHRS and CDR2 YFSETQ come from the germline V gene. TCRdb ran MiXCR on the 5' RACE reads and lists one entry per CDR3 protein. The table records about 60,000 distinct CDR3 sequences, around 10% of them present only once. J is TRBJ2-7 and V is TRBV5-1, with 10 bases that match TRBD1. The source material was PBMCs. This TCR was recovered from a man aged 25 to 45 in good health. The CDR3 bases are TGCGCCAGCAGCTCCGGGACAGGGGTCTACGAGCAGTACTTC. Its translation: CASSSGTGVYEQYF.